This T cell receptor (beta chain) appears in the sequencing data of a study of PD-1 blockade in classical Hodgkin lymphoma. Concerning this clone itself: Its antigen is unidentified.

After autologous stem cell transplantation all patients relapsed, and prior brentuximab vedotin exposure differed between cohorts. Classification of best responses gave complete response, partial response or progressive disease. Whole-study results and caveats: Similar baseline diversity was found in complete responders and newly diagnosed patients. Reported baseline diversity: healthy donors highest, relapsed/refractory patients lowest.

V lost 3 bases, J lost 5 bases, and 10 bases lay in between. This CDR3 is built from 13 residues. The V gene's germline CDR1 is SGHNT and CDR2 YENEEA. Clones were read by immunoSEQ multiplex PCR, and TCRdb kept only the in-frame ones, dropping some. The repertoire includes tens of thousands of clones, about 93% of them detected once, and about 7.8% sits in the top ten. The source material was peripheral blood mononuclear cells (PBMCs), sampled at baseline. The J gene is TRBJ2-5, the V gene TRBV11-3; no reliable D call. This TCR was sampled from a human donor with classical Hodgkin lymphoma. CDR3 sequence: CASSFGLRETQYF. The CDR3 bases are TGTGCCAGCAGCTTCGGTCTAAGGGAGACCCAGTACTTC. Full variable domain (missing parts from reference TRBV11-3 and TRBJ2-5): EAGVVQSPRYKIIEKKQPVAFWCNPISGHNTLYWYLQNLGQGPELLIRYENEEAVDDSQLPKDRFSAERLKGVDSTLKIQPAELGDSAVYLCASSFGLRETQYFGPGTRLLVL.